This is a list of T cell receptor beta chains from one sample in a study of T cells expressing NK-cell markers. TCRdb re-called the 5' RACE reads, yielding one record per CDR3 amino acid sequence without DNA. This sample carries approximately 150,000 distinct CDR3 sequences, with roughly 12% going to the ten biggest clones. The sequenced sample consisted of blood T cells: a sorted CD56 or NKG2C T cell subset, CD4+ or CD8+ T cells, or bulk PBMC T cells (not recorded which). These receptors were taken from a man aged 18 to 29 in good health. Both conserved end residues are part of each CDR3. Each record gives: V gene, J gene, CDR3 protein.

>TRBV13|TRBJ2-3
CASSPGQGLGRTQYF
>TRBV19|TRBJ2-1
CASSLPGGLVKFF
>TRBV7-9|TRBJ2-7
CASSLEDRPEQYF
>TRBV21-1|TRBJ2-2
CASSKARDRGPQLNTGELFF
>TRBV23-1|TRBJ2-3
CASSLVATYTDTQYF
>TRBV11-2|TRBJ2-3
CASSRGTSGNTDTQYF
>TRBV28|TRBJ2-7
CASNGGVSYEQYF
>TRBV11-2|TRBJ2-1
CASSLGATGAYNEQFF
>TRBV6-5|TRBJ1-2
CASSYNLNYGYTF
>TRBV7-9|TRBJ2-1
CASSTPGLGAGNEQFF
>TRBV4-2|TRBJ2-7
CASSPPGGESYEQYF
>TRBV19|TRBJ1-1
CASKYFGGVAEAFF
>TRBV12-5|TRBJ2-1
CASGNGVLSYNEQFF
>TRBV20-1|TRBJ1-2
CSARETGVGYGYTF
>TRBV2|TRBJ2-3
CASSDLSGVADTQYF
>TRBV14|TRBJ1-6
CASREWDSNSPLHF
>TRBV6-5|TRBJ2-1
CASSSGEGPNEQFF
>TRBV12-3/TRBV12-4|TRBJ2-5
CASSSAGPETQYF
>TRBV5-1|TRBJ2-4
CASSRPAGNIQYF
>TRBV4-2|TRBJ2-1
CASSQDTASGLFNEQFF
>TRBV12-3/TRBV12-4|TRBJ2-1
CASGISSGTYNEQFF
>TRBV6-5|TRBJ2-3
CASSYGQGTDTQYF
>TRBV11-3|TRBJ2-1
CASSSTSGSGEQFF
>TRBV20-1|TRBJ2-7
CSAQGGERAGGPHEQYF
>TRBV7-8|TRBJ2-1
CASSPSVGAAYNEQFF
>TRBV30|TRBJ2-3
CAWSLVHTDTQYF
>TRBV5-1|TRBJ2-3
CASSDMGVGTDTQYF
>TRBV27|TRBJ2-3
CASSPGTSGRASTDTQYF
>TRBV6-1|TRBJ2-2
CASSELAGGGKDTGELFF
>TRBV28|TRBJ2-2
CASSLFPQNTGELFF
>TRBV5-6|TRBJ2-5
CASSLSRTGQETQYF
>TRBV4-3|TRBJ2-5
CASSPGGGRWETQYF
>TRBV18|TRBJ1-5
CASSPMGNQPQHF
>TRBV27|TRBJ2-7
CASSTNRVGAYEQYF
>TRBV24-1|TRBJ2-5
CATSDPGLAQETQYF
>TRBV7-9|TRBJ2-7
CAIRDSSYEQYF
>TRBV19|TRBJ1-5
CASSIQTSSYQPQHF
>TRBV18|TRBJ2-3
CASSPPGLPTDTQYF
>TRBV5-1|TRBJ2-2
CASSLGPITGELFF
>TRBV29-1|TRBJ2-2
CSVGLAGVRRELFF
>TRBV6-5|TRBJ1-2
CASSYGQGPYGYTF
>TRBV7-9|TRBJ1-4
CASCPATGALNEKLFF
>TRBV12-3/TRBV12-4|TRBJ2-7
CASSPAGGWYEQYF
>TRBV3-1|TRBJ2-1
CASSPVGGLAGDEQFF
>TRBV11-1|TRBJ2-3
CASSPSYAPGQGVIDTDTQYF
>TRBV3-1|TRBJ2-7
CASSHGTGVLSYEQYF
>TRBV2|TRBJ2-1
CASRSEWTSESSYNEQFF
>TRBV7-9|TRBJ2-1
CASSLGGLADPNEQFF
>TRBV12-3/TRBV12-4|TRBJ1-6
CASSLGDLYSPLHF
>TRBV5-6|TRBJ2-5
CASSLASGETQYF